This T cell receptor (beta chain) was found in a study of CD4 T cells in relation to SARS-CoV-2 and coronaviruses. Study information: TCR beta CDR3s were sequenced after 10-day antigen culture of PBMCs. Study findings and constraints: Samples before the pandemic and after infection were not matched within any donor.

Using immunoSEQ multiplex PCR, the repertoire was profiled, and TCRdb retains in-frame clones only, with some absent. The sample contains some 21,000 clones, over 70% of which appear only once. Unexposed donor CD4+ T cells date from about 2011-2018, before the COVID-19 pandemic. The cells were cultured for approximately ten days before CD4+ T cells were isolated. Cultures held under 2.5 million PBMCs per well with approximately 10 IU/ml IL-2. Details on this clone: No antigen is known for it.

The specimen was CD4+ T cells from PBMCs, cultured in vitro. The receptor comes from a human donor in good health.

The CDR3 reads CASSLDYLSSTDTQYF. CDR3 nucleotide sequence: TGTGCCAGCAGCTTAGATTACCTATCTAGCACAGATACGCAGTATTTT. V and J are TRBV11-2 and TRBJ2-3; D gene unclear. Trimming stripped 0 bases from V and 0 bases from J, with 10 bases between. This CDR3 region has 16 residues. The germline V gene has CDR1 SGHAT and CDR2 FQNNGV.